A selection of T cell receptor beta chains follows, all from one sample in a study of T cell changes during pregnancy in multiple sclerosis. Data came from immunoSEQ multiplex PCR; TCRdb stores just in-frame clones and leaves some out. The sample yields around 97,000 clones, 92% seen once. The input for sequencing was peripheral blood, taken after pregnancy. The receptors shown here come from a female donor with multiple sclerosis, enrolled in a pregnancy study. The CDR3 runs from the conserved cysteine through the conserved F or W. The order of the fields is clone size, J gene, V gene, D gene, CDR3 protein, CDR3 DNA. A D gene is named only where the DNA matches it firmly. Expanded clones are given a class, and other clones once, few, many or no size at all.

NA	TRBJ1-1	TRBV6-1	TRBD1	CASRDRAYTEAFF	TGTGCCAGCAGAGACAGGGCGTACACTGAAGCTTTCTTT
NA	TRBJ1-1	TRBV9	NA	CASSVGQTMNTEAFF	TGTGCCAGCAGCGTAGGACAGACCATGAACACTGAAGCTTTCTTT
NA	TRBJ2-1	TRBV27	NA	CASSLGGSPYGQFF	TGTGCCAGCAGTTTAGGGGGGAGCCCCTATGGGCAGTTCTTC
NA	TRBJ2-3	TRBV9	TRBD1	CASSVAGTGGPDTQYF	TGTGCCAGCAGCGTAGCCGGGACAGGGGGCCCGGATACGCAGTATTTT
NA	TRBJ2-3	TRBV6-5	NA	CASKAAASTDTQYF	TGTGCCAGCAAGGCAGCGGCTAGCACAGATACGCAGTATTTT
NA	TRBJ1-1	TRBV11-1	NA	CASSIHRVTEAFF	TGTGCCAGCAGCATCCACAGGGTAACTGAAGCTTTCTTT
few	TRBJ2-1	TRBV5-8	NA	CASTSSTGLEQFF	TGTGCCAGCACCTCGTCTACAGGGCTTGAGCAGTTCTTC
NA	TRBJ1-4	TRBV4-3	NA	CASSRGGEKLFF	TGCGCCAGCAGCCGGGGGGGGGAAAAACTGTTTTTT
NA	TRBJ2-2	TRBV2	NA	CASSDVRESSGELFF	TGTGCCAGCAGTGATGTAAGAGAGTCGTCCGGGGAGCTGTTTTTT
NA	TRBJ2-1	TRBV19	NA	CASSKPSYEQFF	TGTGCCAGTAGTAAACCGAGCTATGAGCAGTTCTTC
once	TRBJ2-7	TRBV19	TRBD1	CASSSRGTYEQYF	TGTGCCAGTAGTTCCAGGGGGACCTACGAGCAGTACTTC
NA	TRBJ2-7	TRBV10-1	NA	CARASQGRIGNEQYF	TGCGCTCGAGCTTCCCAGGGGCGAATCGGGAACGAGCAGTACTTC
NA	TRBJ1-2	TRBV6-6	TRBD1	CASSYRGQGLFDGYTF	TGTGCCAGCAGTTACAGGGGACAGGGTTTATTTGATGGCTACACCTTC
NA	TRBJ2-5	TRBV5-5	NA	CASSFSGEETQYF	TGTGCCAGCAGCTTCTCGGGTGAAGAGACCCAGTACTTC
NA	TRBJ2-7	TRBV5-1	NA	CASSLGSVGTYEQYF	TGCGCCAGCAGCTTGGGTAGCGTTGGCACCTACGAGCAGTACTTC
NA	TRBJ2-7	TRBV27	TRBD2	CASSPDRDYEQYF	TGTGCCAGCAGTCCCGACCGGGACTATGAGCAGTACTTC
NA	TRBJ2-1	TRBV30	NA	CAWSMLARPNEQFF	TGTGCCTGGAGTATGCTAGCTAGACCCAATGAGCAGTTCTTC
NA	TRBJ2-5	TRBV28	TRBD1	CASSYRGKETQYF	TGTGCCAGCAGCTACAGGGGAAAAGAGACCCAGTACTTC
NA	TRBJ2-5	TRBV21-1	NA	CASSKVRGQETQYF	TGTGCCAGCAGCAAAGTTCGGGGTCAAGAGACCCAGTACTTC
NA	TRBJ2-6	TRBV27	NA	CASSPLGVAGANVLTF	TGTGCCAGCAGTCCCCTAGGGGTTGCTGGGGCCAACGTCCTGACTTTC
NA	TRBJ1-1	TRBV29-1	NA	CSAISGWGEEPNTEAFF	TGCAGCGCCATCTCCGGGTGGGGGGAAGAACCTAACACTGAAGCTTTCTTT
once	TRBJ1-2	TRBV7-9	NA	CASSIPPYRNYGYTF	TGTGCCAGCAGCATTCCCCCCTACAGGAACTATGGCTACACCTTC
NA	TRBJ2-1	TRBV28	TRBD1	CASRQGTGRNNEQFF	TGTGCCAGCAGACAAGGGACAGGCCGGAACAATGAGCAGTTCTTC
NA	TRBJ1-1	TRBV14	NA	CASSHEDTEAFF	TGTGCCAGCAGCCACGAGGACACTGAAGCTTTCTTT
NA	TRBJ2-5	TRBV14	TRBD2	CASSQVPTSGEETQYF	TGTGCCAGCAGCCAAGTTCCGACTAGCGGAGAAGAGACCCAGTACTTC
NA	TRBJ2-2	TRBV7-9	NA	CASSLAGGGTGELFF	TGTGCCAGCAGCTTAGCGGGAGGGGGCACCGGGGAGCTGTTTTTT
NA	TRBJ1-2	TRBV7-8	TRBD1	CASSLWDSSNYGYTF	TGTGCCAGCAGCTTATGGGACAGCTCCAACTATGGCTACACCTTC
NA	TRBJ2-4	TRBV7-2	TRBD1	CASSFDRGANIQYF	TGTGCCAGCAGCTTCGACAGGGGCGCTAACATTCAGTACTTC
NA	TRBJ2-7	TRBV5-5	TRBD1	CASTSPLPGQGAGEQYF	TGTGCCAGCACCTCTCCCCTACCCGGACAGGGGGCGGGCGAGCAGTACTTC
once	TRBJ2-7	TRBV7-6	TRBD2	CASSPGTSPYEQYF	TGTGCCAGCAGCCCCGGGACTAGTCCCTACGAGCAGTACTTC
few	TRBJ2-1	TRBV4-1	NA	CASGQRDNEQFF	TGCGCCAGCGGGCAGCGGGACAATGAGCAGTTCTTC
NA	TRBJ1-5	TRBV10-1	TRBD1	CASRGGQGGCQPQHF	TGCGCCAGCAGGGGGGGACAGGGAGGGTGTCAGCCCCAGCATTTT
NA	TRBJ2-3	TRBV11-2	TRBD1	CASSLGDRVTDTQYF	TGTGCCAGCAGCTTAGGCGACAGGGTCACAGATACGCAGTATTTT
NA	TRBJ1-2	TRBV5-4	NA	CASSLAASGNYGYTF	TGTGCCAGCAGCTTGGCCGCCAGCGGAAACTATGGCTACACCTTC
NA	TRBJ2-3	TRBV9	NA	CASSVGQGPSTDTQYF	TGTGCCAGCAGCGTAGGGCAGGGTCCTAGCACAGATACGCAGTATTTT
NA	TRBJ2-1	TRBV28	NA	CASSLNSGGRFNEQFF	TGTGCCAGCAGTTTAAACTCCGGGGGGCGGTTCAATGAGCAGTTCTTC
NA	TRBJ2-3	TRBV4-2	TRBD2	CASSQGTGLAGGDTQYF	TGTGCCAGCAGCCAAGGAACGGGACTAGCGGGGGGAGATACGCAGTATTTT
NA	TRBJ2-6	TRBV2	NA	CASTFTGSLGGANVLTF	TGTGCCAGCACTTTTACAGGGAGCCTAGGTGGGGCCAACGTCCTGACTTTC
NA	TRBJ1-1	TRBV9	NA	CASSVSGVRLNTEAFF	TGTGCCAGCAGCGTATCGGGGGTCAGGTTAAACACTGAAGCTTTCTTT
NA	TRBJ2-3	TRBV4-3	TRBD2	CASSQDVSGGTDTQYF	TGCGCCAGCAGCCAAGATGTTAGCGGGGGCACAGATACGCAGTATTTT
NA	TRBJ2-3	TRBV28	TRBD2	CASSFGRAGLAGGPRDTQYF	TGTGCCAGCAGTTTTGGGCGGGCGGGACTAGCGGGAGGGCCTAGGGATACGCAGTATTTT
once	TRBJ1-4	TRBV18	NA	CASSQARATNEKLFF	TGTGCCAGCTCCCAAGCTCGCGCAACTAATGAAAAACTGTTTTTT
NA	TRBJ1-1	TRBV15	NA	CATSRDRGNTEAFF	TGTGCCACCAGCAGAGATAGGGGGAACACTGAAGCTTTCTTT
NA	TRBJ2-3	TRBV6-6	NA	CASSYPTGSTDTQYF	TGTGCCAGCAGTTACCCGACCGGGAGCACAGATACGCAGTATTTT
NA	TRBJ2-7	TRBV4-3	TRBD1	CASSQRDRTYEQYF	TGCGCCAGCAGCCAACGGGACAGAACTTACGAGCAGTACTTC
NA	TRBJ1-5	TRBV7-9	NA	CASSDLQAGNQPQHF	TGTGCCAGCAGCGATCTCCAGGCCGGCAATCAGCCCCAGCATTTT